What follows are 11 T cell receptor beta chains derived from one specimen sequenced in a study of T cell repertoires in ileal Crohn's disease. Here immunoSEQ multiplex PCR was the method, and the copy in TCRdb shows in-frame clones only, minus some. This table holds around 4,400 clones, 70% to 85% found once. Material for sequencing was ileal tissue. These receptors came from an adult with Crohn's disease.

CDR3 sequence reads: CASSWSGTANTGELFF. As DNA, the CDR3 is TGCGCCAGCAGCTGGTCAGGTACAGCGAACACCGGGGAGCTGTTTTTT. The chain recombines TRBV5-1 with TRBJ2-2, with D hard to call. Trimming took off 3 bases at V and 0 bases at J, with 12 bases between the two ends. Germline CDR1 and CDR2: SGHRS and YFSETQ. The CDR3 length is 16 residues.

The chain combines TRBV2 with TRBJ2-1; weak D call: TRBD2 (6 bases). The germline CDR1 and CDR2 sequences are SNHLY and FYNNEI. V lost 6 bases and J 8 bases, leaving 17 bases between the germline ends. The CDR3 has 14 amino acids. The CDR3 DNA sequence: TGTGCCAGCAGCGTGACTAGTTCACTCGATGAGCAGTTCTTC. This sequence encodes CASSVTSSLDEQFF.

This clone was seen a single time. The chain couples TRBV10-3 to TRBJ2-7; 7 bases align to TRBD1. The CDR3 loop spans 14 amino acids. In germline, CDR1 is ENHRY, CDR2 SYGVKD. After removal of 6 bases from V and 3 bases from J, the junction contained 8 bases not matched to a gene. The CDR3 protein is CAIRKRDRIYEQYF. For the CDR3, the DNA is TGTGCCATCAGGAAACGGGACAGAATCTACGAGCAGTACTTC.

The rearrangement uses TRBV7-2 and TRBJ2-1; 11 bases are a match to TRBD1. There are 15 residues in the CDR3. The trim removed 2 bases at V and 7 bases at J, leaving 4 bases unmatched. Germline CDR1 reads SGHTA; CDR2 reads FQGNSA. The CDR3 region has the DNA TGTGCCAGCAGCTTAATGGGACAGGGGGAAAATGAGCAGTTCTTC. Amino acids: CASSLMGQGENEQFF.

The chain carries TRBV5-5 and TRBJ1-2, with D perhaps TRBD1 (6 bases). V was shortened by 0 bases and J by 4 bases, with 13 bases between the two germline ends. This CDR3 has 15 residues. CDR1 SGHKS and CDR2 YYEKEE come from the germline V gene (reference sequence). The CDR3 spells CASSLDREGSYGYTF. The CDR3 DNA is TGTGCCAGCAGCTTGGACAGGGAGGGAAGCTATGGCTACACCTTC.

This clone was seen just once. This chain links TRBV2 with TRBJ2-7, with no clear D. Germline values: CDR1 SNHLY, CDR2 FYNNEI. Between the trimmed V and J ends, which lost 8 bases and 3 bases, there was a span of 20 bases. The CDR3 contains 15 residues. The DNA for the CDR3 is TGTGCCAGCCAGGCCTGGTCGCCGAAGGTCTACGAGCAGTACTTC. It specifies CASQAWSPKVYEQYF.

Written as DNA, the CDR3 is TGTGCCAGCAGGGATTTCGCAGGTTCACCCCTCCACTTT. It translates to CASRDFAGSPLHF. The rearrangement joins TRBV6-5 to TRBJ1-6; D unclear. The germline V gene has CDR1 MNHEY and CDR2 SVGAGI. CDR3 length equals 13 residues. The V gene lost 6 bases and the J gene lost 9 bases, with 12 bases spanning the gap.

The J gene is TRBJ1-1, the V gene TRBV11-3; D uncertain. Germline CDR1 reads SGHNT; CDR2 reads YENEEA. V was cut by 1 base and J by 5 bases, with 8 bases left in between. This CDR3 contains 13 residues. This CDR3 is CASSLGRGTEAFF. CDR3 nucleotide sequence: TGTGCCAGCAGCTTAGGGCGGGGAACTGAAGCTTTCTTT.

The chain combines TRBV7-9 with TRBJ2-7; TRBD2 agrees at 8 bases. This CDR3 has 13 amino acids. The ends lost 5 bases at V and 7 bases at J; junction bases unmatched: 7. The germline V gene encodes CDR1 SEHNR and CDR2 FQNEAQ (reference sequence). The CDR3 spells CASSPSGGWEQYF. The CDR3 DNA follows: TGTGCCAGCAGCCCCTCGGGGGGGTGGGAGCAGTACTTC.

The chain combines TRBV28 with TRBJ1-2; TRBD1 agrees at 7 bases. The CDR3 loop spans 16 amino acids. The V gene's germline CDR1 is MDHEN and CDR2 SYDVKM. The trim removed 5 bases at V and 1 base at J, leaving 10 bases unmatched. The CDR3, as DNA: TGTGCCAGCAGTACACCTACCGGGACAGTTAACTATGGCTACACCTTC. This gives the protein CASSTPTGTVNYGYTF.

The chain couples TRBV10-1 to TRBJ1-4; tentative D call: TRBD1 (5 bases). The CDR3 loop spans 12 amino acids. The V gene's germline CDR1 is WNHNN and CDR2 SYGVQD (reference sequence). Trimming stripped 4 bases from V and 5 bases from J, with 5 bases between. The CDR3 bases are TGCGCCAGCAGTGCAGGGAATGAAAAACTGTTTTTT. Translation: CASSAGNEKLFF.